This T cell receptor (beta chain) was profiled in a study of T cell responses to AZD1222 COVID-19 vaccine. The study's findings and limits: Donors in the cohort were predominantly white British and more often female, and clonal diversity was possibly underestimated. Vaccine-associated CD4 TCRs spanned spike, dominant at 160-218 and 743-854.

The data were produced by immunoSEQ multiplex PCR, yet TCRdb's version contains in-frame clones alone and is incomplete. The sample includes more than 85,000 clones, approximately 91% of them seen just once. As for this clone: The antigen is undetermined.

This CDR3 region has 14 residues. CDR1 is LNHDA and CDR2 is SQIVND in the germline V gene (reference sequence). With V trimmed by 1 base and J by 8 bases, 3 bases remained unmatched. Specimen: peripheral blood, collected on day 0 of AZD1222 vaccination. The TCR was taken from an adult in good health. The chain links TRBV19 to TRBJ2-1, with 9 bases identical to TRBD1. This CDR3 is CASSIAGTGYEQFF. Here the CDR3 DNA reads TGTGCCAGTAGTATAGCCGGGACAGGGTATGAGCAGTTCTTC. Full variable domain (remainder filled in from reference TRBV19 and TRBJ2-1): DGGITQSPKYLFRKEGQNVTLSCEQNLNHDAMYWYRQDPGQGLRLIYYSQIVNDFQKGDIAEGYSVSREKKESFPLTVTSAQKNPTAFYLCASSIAGTGYEQFFGPGTRLTVL.